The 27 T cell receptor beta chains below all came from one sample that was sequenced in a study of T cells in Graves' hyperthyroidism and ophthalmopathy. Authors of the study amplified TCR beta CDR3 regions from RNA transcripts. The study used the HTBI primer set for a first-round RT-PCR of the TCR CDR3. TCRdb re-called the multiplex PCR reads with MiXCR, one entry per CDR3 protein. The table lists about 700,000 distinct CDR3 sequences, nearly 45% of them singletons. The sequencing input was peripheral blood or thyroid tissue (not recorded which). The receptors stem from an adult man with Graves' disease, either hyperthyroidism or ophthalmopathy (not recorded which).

The CDR3 sequence: CASSLEQGGGYTF. CDR3 DNA sequence: TGCGCCAGCAGCTTGGAACAGGGCGGGGGCTACACCTTC. The chain is built from TRBV5-1 and TRBJ1-2; perhaps TRBD1 as D (6 bases). The CDR3 extends over 13 amino acids. Germline V gene data show CDR1 as SGHRS and CDR2 as YFSETQ. V was clipped by 0 bases and J by 8 bases, with 11 bases between them.

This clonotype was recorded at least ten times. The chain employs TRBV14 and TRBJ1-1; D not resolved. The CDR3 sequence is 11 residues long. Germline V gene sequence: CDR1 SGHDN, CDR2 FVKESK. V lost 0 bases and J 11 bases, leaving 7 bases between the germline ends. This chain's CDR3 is CASSQEGRAFF. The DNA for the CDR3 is TGTGCCAGCAGCCAAGAGGGGAGGGCTTTCTTT.

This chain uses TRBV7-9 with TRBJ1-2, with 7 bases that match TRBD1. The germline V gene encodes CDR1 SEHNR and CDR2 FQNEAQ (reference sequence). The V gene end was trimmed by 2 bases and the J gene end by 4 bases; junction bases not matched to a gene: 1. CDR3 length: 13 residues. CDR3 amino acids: CASSLWDSYGYTF. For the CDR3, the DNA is TGTGCCAGCAGCTTATGGGACAGCTATGGCTACACCTTC.

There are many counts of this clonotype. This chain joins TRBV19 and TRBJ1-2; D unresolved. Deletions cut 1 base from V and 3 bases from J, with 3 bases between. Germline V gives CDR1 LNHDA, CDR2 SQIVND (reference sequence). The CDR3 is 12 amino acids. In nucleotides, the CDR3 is TGTGCCAGTAGTATAGGAGACTATGGCTACACCTTC. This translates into CASSIGDYGYTF.

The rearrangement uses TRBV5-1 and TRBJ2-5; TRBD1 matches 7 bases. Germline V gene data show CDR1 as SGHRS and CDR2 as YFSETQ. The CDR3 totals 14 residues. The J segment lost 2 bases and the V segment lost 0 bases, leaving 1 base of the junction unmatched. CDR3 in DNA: TGCGCCAGCAGCTTGGGCAGGGGGCAAGAGACCCAGTACTTC. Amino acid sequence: CASSLGRGQETQYF. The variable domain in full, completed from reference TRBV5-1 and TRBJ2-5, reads KAGVTQTPRYLIKTRGQQVTLSCSPISGHRSVSWYQQTPGQGLQFLFEYFSETQRNKGNFPGRFSGRQFSNSRSEMNVSTLELGDSALYLCASSLGRGQETQYFGPGTRLLVL.

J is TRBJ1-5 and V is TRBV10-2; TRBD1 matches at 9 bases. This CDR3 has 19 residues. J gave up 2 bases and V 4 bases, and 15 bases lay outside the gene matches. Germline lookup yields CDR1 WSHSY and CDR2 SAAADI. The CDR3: CASSGPVDRGNLGNQPQHF. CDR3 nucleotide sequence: TGCGCCAGCAGTGGGCCGGTTGACAGGGGGAATTTAGGCAATCAGCCCCAGCATTTT.

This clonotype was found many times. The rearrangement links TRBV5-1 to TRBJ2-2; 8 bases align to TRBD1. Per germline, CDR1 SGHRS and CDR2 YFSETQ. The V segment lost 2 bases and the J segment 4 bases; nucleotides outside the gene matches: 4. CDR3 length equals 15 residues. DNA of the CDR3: TGCGCCAGCAGCTTTGGCAGGGGGCTCACCGGGGAGCTGTTTTTT. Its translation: CASSFGRGLTGELFF.

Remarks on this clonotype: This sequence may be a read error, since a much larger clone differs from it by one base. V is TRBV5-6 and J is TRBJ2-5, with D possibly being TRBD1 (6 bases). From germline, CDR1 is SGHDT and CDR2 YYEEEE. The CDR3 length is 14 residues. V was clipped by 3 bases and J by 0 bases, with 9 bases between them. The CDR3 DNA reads TGTGCCAGCAGCTCCGGGACACACCAAGAGACCCAGTACTTC. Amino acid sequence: CASSSGTHQETQYF.

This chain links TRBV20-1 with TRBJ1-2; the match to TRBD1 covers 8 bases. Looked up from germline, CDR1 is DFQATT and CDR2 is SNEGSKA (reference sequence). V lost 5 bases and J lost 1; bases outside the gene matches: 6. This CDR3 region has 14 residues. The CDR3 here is CSAQQGGLNYGYTF. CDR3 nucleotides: TGCAGTGCTCAACAGGGGGGGCTTAACTATGGCTACACCTTC.

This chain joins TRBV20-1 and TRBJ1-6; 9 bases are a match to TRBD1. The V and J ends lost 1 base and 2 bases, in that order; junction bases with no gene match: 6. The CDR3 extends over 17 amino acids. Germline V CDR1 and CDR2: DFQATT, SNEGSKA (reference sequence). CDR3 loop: CSARVQGAWAYNSPLHF. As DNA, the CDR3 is TGCAGTGCTAGAGTACAGGGGGCATGGGCCTATAATTCACCCCTCCACTTT.

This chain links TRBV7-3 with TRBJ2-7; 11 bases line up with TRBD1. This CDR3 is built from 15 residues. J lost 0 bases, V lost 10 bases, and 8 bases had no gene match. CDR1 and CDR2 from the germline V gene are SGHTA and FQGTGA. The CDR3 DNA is TGTGCCACCCAGAATGGGACAGGGGGCTCCTACGAGCAGTACTTC. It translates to CATQNGTGGSYEQYF.

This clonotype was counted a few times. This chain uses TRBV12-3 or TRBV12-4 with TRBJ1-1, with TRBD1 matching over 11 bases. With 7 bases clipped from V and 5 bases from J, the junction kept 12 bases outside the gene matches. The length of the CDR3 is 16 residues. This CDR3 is CASKWDRDRGSTEAFF. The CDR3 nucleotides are TGTGCCAGCAAGTGGGACCGGGACAGGGGGTCGACTGAAGCTTTCTTT.

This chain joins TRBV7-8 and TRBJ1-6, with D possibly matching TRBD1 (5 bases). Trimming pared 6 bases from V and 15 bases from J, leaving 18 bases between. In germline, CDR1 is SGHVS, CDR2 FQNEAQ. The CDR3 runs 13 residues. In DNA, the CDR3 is TGTGCCAGCAGTGCCGGGACCCAAGCGCGCCTCCACTTT. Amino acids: CASSAGTQARLHF.

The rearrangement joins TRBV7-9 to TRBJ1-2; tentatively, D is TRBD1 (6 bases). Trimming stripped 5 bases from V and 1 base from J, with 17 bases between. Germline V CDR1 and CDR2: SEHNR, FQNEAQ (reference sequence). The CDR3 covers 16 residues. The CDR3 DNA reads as TGTGCCAGCAGCGAAAGGCTAACAGGGATTAACTATGGCTACACCTTC. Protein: CASSERLTGINYGYTF.

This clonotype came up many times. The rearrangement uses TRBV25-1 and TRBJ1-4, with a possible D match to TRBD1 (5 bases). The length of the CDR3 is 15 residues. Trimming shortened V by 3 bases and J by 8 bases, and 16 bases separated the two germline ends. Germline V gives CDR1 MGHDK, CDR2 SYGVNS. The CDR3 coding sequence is TGTGCCAGCAGTGAGTCGACGGGGGTCAAAGAAAAACTGTTTTTT. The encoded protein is CASSESTGVKEKLFF.

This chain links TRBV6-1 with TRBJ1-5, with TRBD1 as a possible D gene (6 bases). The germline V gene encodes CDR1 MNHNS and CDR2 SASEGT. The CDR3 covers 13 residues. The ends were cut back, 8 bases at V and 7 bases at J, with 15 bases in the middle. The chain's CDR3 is CASRISGEQPQHF. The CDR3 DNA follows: TGTGCCAGCCGAATATCAGGGGAGCAGCCCCAGCATTTT.

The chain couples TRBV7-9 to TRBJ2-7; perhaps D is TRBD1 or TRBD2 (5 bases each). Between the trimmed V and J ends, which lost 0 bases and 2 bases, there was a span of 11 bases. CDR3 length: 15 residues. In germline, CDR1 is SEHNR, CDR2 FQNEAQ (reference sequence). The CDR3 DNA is TGTGCCAGCAGCTTAGCGGGGGTCGCCGCCTACGAGCAGTACTTC. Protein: CASSLAGVAAYEQYF.

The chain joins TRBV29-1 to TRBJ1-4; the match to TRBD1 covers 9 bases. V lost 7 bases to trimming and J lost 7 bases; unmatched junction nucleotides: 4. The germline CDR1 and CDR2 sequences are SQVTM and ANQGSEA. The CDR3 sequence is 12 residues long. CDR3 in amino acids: CSAGDRAEKLFF. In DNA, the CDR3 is TGCAGCGCCGGGGACAGGGCTGAAAAACTGTTTTTT.

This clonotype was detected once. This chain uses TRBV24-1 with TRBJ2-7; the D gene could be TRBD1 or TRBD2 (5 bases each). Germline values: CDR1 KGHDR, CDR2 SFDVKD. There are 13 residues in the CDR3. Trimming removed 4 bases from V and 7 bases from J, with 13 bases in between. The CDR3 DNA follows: TGTGCCACCAGTGACCCGGGACGGGCTGAGCAGTACTTC. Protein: CATSDPGRAEQYF.

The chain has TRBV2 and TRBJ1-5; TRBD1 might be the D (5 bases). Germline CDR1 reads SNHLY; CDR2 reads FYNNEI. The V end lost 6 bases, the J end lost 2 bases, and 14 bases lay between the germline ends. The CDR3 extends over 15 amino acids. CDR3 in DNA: TGTGCCAGCAGCCATACGACAGTGGGCAATCAGCCCCAGCATTTT. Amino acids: CASSHTTVGNQPQHF.

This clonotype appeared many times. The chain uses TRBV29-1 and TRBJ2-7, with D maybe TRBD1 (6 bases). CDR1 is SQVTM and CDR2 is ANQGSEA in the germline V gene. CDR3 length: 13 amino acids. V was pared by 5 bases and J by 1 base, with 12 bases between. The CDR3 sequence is CSVSDSKSYEQYF. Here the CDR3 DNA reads TGCAGCGTTTCGGACAGTAAGTCCTACGAGCAGTACTTC.

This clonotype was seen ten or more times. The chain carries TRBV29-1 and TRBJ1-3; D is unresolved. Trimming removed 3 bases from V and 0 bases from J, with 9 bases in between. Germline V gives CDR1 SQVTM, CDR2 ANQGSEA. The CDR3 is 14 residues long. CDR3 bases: TGCAGCGTTGAGGACGGACTCTCTGGAAACACCATATATTTT. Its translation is CSVEDGLSGNTIYF. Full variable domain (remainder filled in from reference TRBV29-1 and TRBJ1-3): SAVISQKPSRDICQRGTSLTIQCQVDSQVTMMFWYRQQPGQSLTLIATANQGSEATYESGFVIDKFPISRPNLTFSTLTVSNMSPEDSSIYLCSVEDGLSGNTIYFGEGSWLTVV.

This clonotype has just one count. DNA for the CDR3: TGTGCTGGGCTGACGTCCGGTGGTGAAAAACTGTTTTTT. Its translation: CAGLTSGGEKLFF. This sequence joins TRBV25-1 and TRBJ1-4; D remains unclear. Germline V gene data show CDR1 as MGHDK and CDR2 as SYGVNS. The CDR3 extends over 13 amino acids.

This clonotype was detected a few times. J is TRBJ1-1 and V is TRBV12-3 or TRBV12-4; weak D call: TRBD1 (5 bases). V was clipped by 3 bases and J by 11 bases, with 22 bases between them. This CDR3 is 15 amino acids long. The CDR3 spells CASSLGVAGTGMAFF. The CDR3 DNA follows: TGTGCCAGCAGTTTGGGTGTCGCGGGGACCGGTATGGCTTTCTTT.

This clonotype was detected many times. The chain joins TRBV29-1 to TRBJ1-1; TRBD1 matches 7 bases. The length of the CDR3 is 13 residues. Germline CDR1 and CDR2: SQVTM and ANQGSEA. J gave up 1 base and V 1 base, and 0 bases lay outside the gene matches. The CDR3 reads CSVEGQGNTEAFF. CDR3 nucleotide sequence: TGCAGCGTTGAAGGACAGGGGAACACTGAAGCTTTCTTT. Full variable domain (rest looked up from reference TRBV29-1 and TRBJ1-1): SAVISQKPSRDICQRGTSLTIQCQVDSQVTMMFWYRQQPGQSLTLIATANQGSEATYESGFVIDKFPISRPNLTFSTLTVSNMSPEDSSIYLCSVEGQGNTEAFFGQGTRLTVV.

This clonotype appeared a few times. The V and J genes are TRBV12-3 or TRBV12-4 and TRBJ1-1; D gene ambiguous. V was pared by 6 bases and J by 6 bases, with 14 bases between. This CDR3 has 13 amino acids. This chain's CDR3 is CASSLVGGAEAFF. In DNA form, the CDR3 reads TGTGCCAGCAGCCTGGTTGGAGGCGCTGAAGCTTTCTTT.

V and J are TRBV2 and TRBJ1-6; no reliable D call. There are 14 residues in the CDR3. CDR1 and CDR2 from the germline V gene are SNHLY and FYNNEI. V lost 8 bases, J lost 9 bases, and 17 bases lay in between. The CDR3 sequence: CASAAGGIGSPLHF. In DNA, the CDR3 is TGTGCCAGCGCCGCCGGTGGCATTGGTTCACCCCTCCACTTT.